Only a few counts were recorded for the clone carrying this T cell receptor beta chain. What it binds is not known. This entry is derived from a study of T-cell memory formation after mild COVID-19. Overall study findings and caveats: Largely, contracting CD4+ clones fell within CM and EM, and contracting CD8+ clones within EMRA. Contracting clones from day 15 to 85 showed balanced CD4/CD8; later expanders favored CD4+.

Germline CDR1 reads KGHDR; CDR2 reads SFDVKD. J was trimmed by 0 bases and V by 4 bases; bases with no gene match: 4. This CDR3 comprises 16 residues. Constant-segment primers were used for 5'RACE, and the resulting TCR alpha and TCR beta cDNA libraries carried sample barcodes and UMIs. TCRdb re-called the 5' RACE reads with MiXCR, one entry per CDR3 protein. Here the sample spans a few hundred thousand distinct CDR3 sequences, around 28% being singletons. The source is an adult woman who had mild COVID-19 (a few samples of this study predate the infection). Cell type and time point are not known. The rearrangement uses TRBV24-1 and TRBJ2-1; 8 positions agree with TRBD2. Input material: PBMCs or a T cell subset sorted from them (not recorded which). CDR3 DNA sequence: TGTGCCACCAGTGACTCGAGCGGGGGCTCCTACAATGAGCAGTTCTTC. The encoded protein is CATSDSSGGSYNEQFF.